The 27 T cell receptor beta chains in this list originate from one sample, sequenced in a study of response to subunit inactivated influenza vaccine. MiXCR, applied by TCRdb to the RT-PCR reads, yields one record per CDR3 protein. This table holds more than 700,000 distinct CDR3 sequences, 21% found once. The sample consisted of PBMCs from blood, taken about 5 days after vaccination. Receptors originate from a man aged 45-65 years who received an inactivated influenza vaccine.

This clonotype was observed a handful of times. The rearrangement uses TRBV29-1 and TRBJ2-7; D ambiguous. Germline CDR1 is SQVTM and CDR2 is ANQGSEA. The CDR3 spans 16 residues. V gave up 0 bases and J gave up 3 bases, with 18 bases separating them. CDR3 sequence (DNA): TGCAGCGTTGAAGATCGCCAAGGCGGCCTAGGCTACGAGCAGTACTTC. It specifies CSVEDRQGGLGYEQYF.

The chain employs TRBV6-2 or TRBV6-3 and TRBJ1-1; no definite D call. Between the trimmed V and J ends, which lost 0 bases and 8 bases, there was a span of 10 bases. Per germline, CDR1 MNHEY and CDR2 SVGEGT. This CDR3 comprises 13 residues. The CDR3 DNA sequence: TGTGCCAGCAGTTACTCGGAGGCCAGGGAAGCTTTCTTT. It is translated as CASSYSEAREAFF.

This clonotype appeared a few times. V usage is TRBV12-3 or TRBV12-4 and J usage is TRBJ2-7; 8 nucleotides line up with TRBD1. CDR3 length: 13 residues. V lost 3 bases and J lost 6; bases outside the gene matches: 4. The CDR3 loop is CASSFDRGFEQYF. CDR3 in DNA: TGTGCCAGCAGTTTCGACAGGGGATTCGAGCAGTACTTC.

This clonotype was picked up a small number of times. V and J are TRBV24-1 and TRBJ2-7, with 11 bases that match TRBD2. V was clipped by 6 bases and J by 2 bases; unmatched bases: 5. The CDR3 totals 15 residues. In germline, CDR1 is KGHDR, CDR2 SFDVKD. As DNA, the CDR3 is TGTGCCACCAGTCCTACTAGCGGGGGCCCCTACGAGCAGTACTTC. It translates to CATSPTSGGPYEQYF.

The chain combines TRBV25-1 with TRBJ2-4; 8 positions agree with TRBD2. V lost 6 bases to trimming and J lost 1 base; unmatched junction nucleotides: 5. The CDR3 has 15 amino acids. Germline V lookup: CDR1 MGHDK, CDR2 SYGVNS. Written as DNA, the CDR3 is TGTGCCAGCAGCCTAACTAGCGGCGCCAAAAACATTCAGTACTTC. Translating gives CASSLTSGAKNIQYF.

The rearrangement joins TRBV20-1 to TRBJ2-3, with 9 nucleotides matching TRBD2. The CDR3 runs to 16 residues. The germline V gene has CDR1 DFQATT and CDR2 SNEGSKA (reference sequence). V dropped 6 bases and J dropped 3; count of bases not matched to a gene: 13. CDR3 protein: CSANLPSGVRTDTQYF. As DNA, the CDR3 is TGCAGTGCGAACCTGCCTAGCGGGGTTCGGACAGATACGCAGTATTTT.

This clonotype was recorded a few times. The chain joins TRBV6-6 to TRBJ2-1, with D hard to call. The ends were cut back, 3 bases at V and 9 bases at J, with 9 bases in the middle. Germline CDR1 reads MNHNY; CDR2 reads SVGAGI (reference sequence). The CDR3 runs 12 residues. CDR3 sequence reads: CASSYIKGEQFF. The DNA for the CDR3 is TGTGCCAGCAGTTATATAAAGGGTGAGCAGTTCTTC.

The rearrangement uses TRBV2 and TRBJ1-2, with D possibly being TRBD1 (5 bases). The CDR3 has 12 amino acids. Germline V CDR1 and CDR2: SNHLY, FYNNEI. V was pared by 5 bases and J by 5 bases, with 9 bases between. The CDR3 nucleotides are TGTGCCAGCAGTAGACAGTTTTATGGCTACACCTTC. As protein: CASSRQFYGYTF.

Only a few counts were recorded for this clonotype. V usage is TRBV28 and J usage is TRBJ2-3; no definite D call. V lost 8 bases to trimming and J lost 2 bases, with 14 bases between them. Germline CDR1 reads MDHEN; CDR2 reads SYDVKM. This CDR3 has 14 residues. The chain's CDR3 is CASPPTTVTDTQYF. As DNA, the CDR3 is TGTGCCAGCCCCCCCACCACTGTCACAGATACGCAGTATTTT.

The chain recombines TRBV15 with TRBJ2-2; D is unclear. CDR3 length: 16 amino acids. The V gene lost 0 bases and the J gene lost 0 bases, with 8 bases spanning the gap. The germline gives CDR1 LNHNV, CDR2 YYDKDF (reference sequence). The CDR3 loop is CATSRDLGTNTGELFF. DNA for the CDR3: TGTGCCACCAGCAGAGATTTAGGAACGAACACCGGGGAGCTGTTTTTT.

This clonotype was found a few times. This chain joins TRBV7-2 and TRBJ1-6; the D gene is possibly TRBD1 (6 bases). V was clipped by 2 bases and J by 10 bases, with 12 bases between them. This CDR3 region has 14 residues. The germline gives CDR1 SGHTA, CDR2 FQGNSA. Written as DNA, the CDR3 is TGTGCCAGCAGCTTAAAAGGGGGTATATCACCCCTCCACTTT. Protein: CASSLKGGISPLHF.

The rearrangement joins TRBV7-9 to TRBJ2-2; TRBD1 agrees at 9 bases. In germline, CDR1 is SEHNR, CDR2 FQNEAQ (reference sequence). Losses at the gene ends were 5 bases for V and 4 bases for J; bases not matched to a gene: 5. The CDR3 length is 15 residues. This chain's CDR3 is CASSGDRAATGELFF. The CDR3 DNA is TGTGCCAGCAGCGGGGACAGGGCGGCCACCGGGGAGCTGTTTTTT.

This clonotype has more than one count but fewer than ten. The V call is TRBV5-1, the J call TRBJ2-3, with unresolved D. V lost 4 bases and J lost 1, with 13 bases in between. This CDR3 is 15 amino acids long. Per germline, CDR1 SGHRS and CDR2 YFSETQ. Here the CDR3 reads CASSQLGPGTDTQYF. Written as DNA, the CDR3 is TGCGCCAGCAGCCAGCTTGGCCCCGGCACAGATACGCAGTATTTT.

The chain recombines TRBV5-5 with TRBJ2-3; 9 bases fit TRBD1. The CDR3 consists of 17 residues. Trimming removed 2 bases from V and 2 bases from J; junction bases left unmatched: 9. Germline loops: CDR1 SGHKS, CDR2 YYEKEE (reference sequence). As DNA, the CDR3 is TGTGCCAGCAGCTTAATACAGGGGGCGCGTGCCACAGATACGCAGTATTTT. Translated, it gives CASSLIQGARATDTQYF.

This clonotype was found a few times. The V gene is TRBV20-1, the J gene TRBJ2-3; D possibly corresponds to TRBD1 (5 bases). The CDR3 extends over 16 amino acids. The germline V gene has CDR1 DFQATT and CDR2 SNEGSKA (reference sequence). V gave up 0 bases and J gave up 2 bases, with 15 bases separating them. DNA of the CDR3: TGCAGTGCTAGAGATCTGACAGCATTATCCACAGATACGCAGTATTTT. Protein sequence: CSARDLTALSTDTQYF.

This clonotype was recorded only once. V usage is TRBV20-1 and J usage is TRBJ1-5, with a possible D match to TRBD1 (6 bases). V lost 4 bases to trimming and J lost 2 bases, with 9 bases between them. Germline assignment: CDR1 DFQATT and CDR2 SNEGSKA (reference sequence). CDR3 length equals 13 residues. CDR3 sequence: CSAMDRGNQPQHF. The DNA for the CDR3 is TGCAGTGCTATGGACAGAGGCAATCAGCCCCAGCATTTT.

This clonotype was seen ten or more times. CDR3 bases: TGTGCCAGCAGTCAACAGGGAGTCGGTTCACCCCTCCACTTT. It specifies CASSQQGVGSPLHF. The V and J genes are TRBV12-3 or TRBV12-4 and TRBJ1-6, with TRBD1 as a possible D gene (6 bases). V dropped 5 bases and J dropped 9 bases, with 14 bases sitting between them. The CDR3 extends over 14 amino acids.

This chain links TRBV12-3 or TRBV12-4 with TRBJ2-5; TRBD2 might be the D (5 bases). The CDR3 runs 15 residues. V was shortened by 3 bases and J by 5 bases, with 16 bases between the two germline ends. The CDR3, as DNA: TGTGCCAGCAGTTTTTTGGCGGGCACCCGTGAGACCCAGTACTTC. Translating it yields CASSFLAGTRETQYF.

V is TRBV3-1 and J is TRBJ2-5, with 8 bases that match TRBD1. The CDR3 contains 15 residues. Looked up from germline, CDR1 is LGHDT and CDR2 is YNNKEL (reference sequence). J gave up 4 bases and V 3 bases, and 7 bases lay outside the gene matches. CDR3 in amino acids: CASSQMTGVSETQYF. CDR3 nucleotide sequence: TGTGCCAGCAGCCAGATGACAGGGGTGTCAGAGACCCAGTACTTC.

This chain uses TRBV5-1 with TRBJ1-6; no firm D call. V was pared by 0 bases and J by 6 bases, with 13 bases between. Per the germline V gene, CDR1 is SGHRS and CDR2 is YFSETQ. The CDR3 contains 16 residues. The CDR3 here is CASSLGPLGPNSPLHF. The CDR3 DNA is TGCGCCAGCAGCTTGGGTCCTCTGGGTCCTAATTCACCCCTCCACTTT. The entire variable domain, with the rest obtained from reference TRBV5-1 and TRBJ1-6, is as follows: KAGVTQTPRYLIKTRGQQVTLSCSPISGHRSVSWYQQTPGQGLQFLFEYFSETQRNKGNFPGRFSGRQFSNSRSEMNVSTLELGDSALYLCASSLGPLGPNSPLHFGNGTRLTVT.

This clonotype was detected only a few times. J is TRBJ2-1 and V is TRBV6-4; a possible D gene is TRBD2 (5 bases). The V end lost 3 bases, the J end lost 5 bases, and 14 bases lay between the germline ends. CDR3 length: 15 amino acids. CDR1 is MRHNA and CDR2 is SNTAGT in the germline V gene. As DNA, the CDR3 is TGTGCCAGCAGTGAACGTGAGGAGGTTAACAATGAGCAGTTCTTC. Translation: CASSEREEVNNEQFF.

The chain's CDR3 is CASSEGAAVELKYF. The CDR3 DNA is TGCGCCAGCAGCGAGGGGGCCGCAGTGGAATTGAAGTACTTC. The chain is built from TRBV5-1 and TRBJ2-7, with TRBD1 matching over 7 bases. With 4 bases clipped from V and 11 bases from J, the junction kept 15 bases outside the gene matches. The CDR3 sequence is 14 residues long. Germline values: CDR1 SGHRS, CDR2 YFSETQ.

V gene TRBV3-1 combines with J gene TRBJ2-7; D remains ambiguous. Germline V gene data show CDR1 as LGHDT and CDR2 as YNNKEL (reference sequence). V shed 0 bases and J shed 4 bases, with 10 bases lying between them. This CDR3 is 14 amino acids long. Here the CDR3 reads CASSQEATEYEQYF. The CDR3 bases are TGTGCCAGCAGCCAAGAGGCTACAGAGTACGAGCAGTACTTC.

This clonotype was counted a few times. The chain couples TRBV12-3 or TRBV12-4 to TRBJ1-2; 8 bases align to TRBD1. V trimming: 5 bases; J trimming: 4 bases; junction bases outside the gene matches: 6. The CDR3 has 14 amino acids. CDR3 sequence: CASSNTGGTYGYTF. DNA of the CDR3: TGTGCCAGCAGTAATACAGGGGGGACCTATGGCTACACCTTC.

The chain joins TRBV7-9 to TRBJ2-7; the D is unclear. The V and J ends lost 5 bases and 2 bases respectively, with 13 bases between them. Germline V lookup: CDR1 SEHNR, CDR2 FQNEAQ (reference sequence). The CDR3 sequence is 14 residues long. CDR3 loop: CASSPSARPYEQYF. The CDR3 DNA sequence: TGTGCCAGCAGCCCTTCAGCCAGGCCCTACGAGCAGTACTTC.

This clonotype has a count of ten or more. This chain joins TRBV7-2 and TRBJ2-7; D may correspond to TRBD1 or TRBD2 (6 bases each). The germline V gene has CDR1 SGHTA and CDR2 FQGNSA. The CDR3 totals 16 residues. V lost 6 bases, J lost 7 bases, and 25 bases lay in between. The CDR3 nucleotides read TGTGCCAGCAGTAGGATGGGGGGCGGATTCTCGGGTGAGCAGTACTTC. Encoded protein: CASSRMGGGFSGEQYF.

V gene TRBV4-3 combines with J gene TRBJ2-7; TRBD2 might be the D (7 bases). CDR1 is LGHNA and CDR2 is YSLEER in the germline V gene. There are 16 residues in the CDR3. The germline V and J ends were trimmed by 0 bases and 3 bases, with 15 bases remaining between them. The CDR3 region has the DNA TGCGCCAGCAGCCAAGATAAGGGGGGGAGCTTCTACGAGCAGTACTTC. It yields the protein CASSQDKGGSFYEQYF.